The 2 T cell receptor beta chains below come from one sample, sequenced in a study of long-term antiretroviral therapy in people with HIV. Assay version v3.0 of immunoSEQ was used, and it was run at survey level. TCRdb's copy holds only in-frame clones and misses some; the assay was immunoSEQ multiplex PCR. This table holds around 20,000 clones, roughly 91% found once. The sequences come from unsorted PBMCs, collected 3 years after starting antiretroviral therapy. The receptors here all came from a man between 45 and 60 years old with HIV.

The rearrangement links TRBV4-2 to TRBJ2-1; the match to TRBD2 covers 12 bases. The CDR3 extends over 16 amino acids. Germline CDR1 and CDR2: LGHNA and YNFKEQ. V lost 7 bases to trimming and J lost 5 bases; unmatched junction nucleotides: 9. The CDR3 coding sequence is TGTGCCAGCACCCCGAGGGCTAGCGGGGGGGACAATGAGCAGTTCTTC. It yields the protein CASTPRASGGDNEQFF.

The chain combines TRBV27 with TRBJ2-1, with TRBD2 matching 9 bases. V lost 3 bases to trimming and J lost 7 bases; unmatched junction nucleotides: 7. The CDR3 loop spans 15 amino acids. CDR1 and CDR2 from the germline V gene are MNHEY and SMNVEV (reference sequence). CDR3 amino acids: CASSFTPGLANEQFF. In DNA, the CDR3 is TGTGCCAGCAGTTTTACCCCCGGACTAGCGAATGAGCAGTTCTTC.